These 30 T cell receptor beta chains share one sample of origin, sequenced in a study of T cell responses to AZD1222 COVID-19 vaccine. This table comes from immunoSEQ multiplex PCR, and its TCRdb copy is limited to in-frame clones, with some not included. This sample has about 180,000 clones, with approximately 94% found just once. The specimen was peripheral blood, collected 28 days after the second AZD1222 dose. The receptors derive from an adult who received the AZD1222 COVID-19 vaccine.

J is TRBJ1-1 and V is TRBV9; TRBD1 is a possible D gene (5 bases). Deletions cut 7 bases from V and 6 bases from J, with 22 bases between. CDR1 is SGDLS and CDR2 is YYNGEE in the germline V gene. This CDR3 is 15 amino acids long. The CDR3 sequence is CASGYPAGRVSEAFF. As DNA, the CDR3 is TGTGCCAGCGGGTATCCTGCGGGGCGGGTTTCTGAAGCTTTCTTT.

The V and J genes are TRBV5-6 and TRBJ2-1; D not resolved. This CDR3 has 14 amino acids. Trimming removed 0 bases at V and 3 bases at J, with 7 bases between. Germline assignment: CDR1 SGHDT and CDR2 YYEEEE. DNA of the CDR3: TGTGCCAGCAGCTTGGAACTGCACTACAATGAGCAGTTCTTC. Translation gives CASSLELHYNEQFF.

CDR3: CASSAPFRAYGYTF. The CDR3 bases are TGTGCCAGCAGCGCCCCTTTTAGGGCCTATGGCTACACCTTC. The gene calls are TRBV11-2 and TRBJ1-2, with D hard to call. CDR3 size: 14 residues. The ends were cut back, 5 bases at V and 4 bases at J, with 14 bases in the middle. Germline V gene data show CDR1 as SGHAT and CDR2 as FQNNGV.

The chain combines TRBV5-1 with TRBJ2-1, with D possibly TRBD2 on 7 matching bases. Germline values: CDR1 SGHRS, CDR2 YFSETQ. The ends were cut back, 4 bases at V and 0 bases at J, with 14 bases in the middle. The CDR3 has 16 amino acids. CDR3 sequence: CASSPGGGGSYNEQFF. The CDR3 DNA reads TGCGCCAGCAGCCCTGGCGGGGGCGGCTCCTACAATGAGCAGTTCTTC.

This clone showed up just once. The chain joins TRBV15 to TRBJ2-4; TRBD1 agrees at 7 bases. The CDR3 spans 14 residues. Germline CDR1 reads LNHNV; CDR2 reads YYDKDF (reference sequence). V lost 9 bases and J lost 3; bases outside the gene matches: 8. This chain's CDR3 is CATRQGLGKNIQYF. The CDR3, as DNA: TGTGCCACTCGACAGGGTTTGGGCAAAAACATTCAGTACTTC.

The chain employs TRBV2 and TRBJ1-4; 10 nucleotides align to TRBD1. The V gene's germline CDR1 is SNHLY and CDR2 FYNNEI. V trimming: 6 bases; J trimming: 3 bases; junction bases outside the gene matches: 4. The CDR3 extends over 15 amino acids. CDR3 nucleotide sequence: TGTGCCAGCAGAAGGACAGGGGGTCCTAATGAAAAACTGTTTTTT. It yields the protein CASRRTGGPNEKLFF.

The genes are TRBV3-1 (or the pseudogene TRBV3-2) and TRBJ2-3, with 9 bases aligning to TRBD2. The V and J ends lost 8 bases and 2 bases, in that order; junction bases with no gene match: 11. The CDR3 has 16 amino acids. Germline CDR1 and CDR2: LGHDT and YNNKEL (reference sequence). The CDR3 reads CASADSSGIDTDTQYF. DNA for the CDR3: TGTGCCAGCGCTGACTCTAGCGGGATAGACACAGATACGCAGTATTTT.

The V and J genes are TRBV28 and TRBJ2-2; 8 positions agree with TRBD2. Germline CDR1 reads MDHEN; CDR2 reads SYDVKM. The CDR3 spans 16 residues. With 3 bases clipped from V and 5 bases from J, the junction kept 8 bases outside the gene matches. Here the CDR3 reads CASSFITGGPTGELFF. The CDR3 region has the DNA TGTGCCAGCAGTTTTATAACGGGAGGGCCAACCGGGGAGCTGTTTTTT.

The gene calls are TRBV6-5 and TRBJ2-1; 8 bases match TRBD1. With V trimmed by 6 bases and J by 4 bases, 8 bases remained unmatched. This CDR3 has 15 residues. Germline-derived CDR1 and CDR2 are MNHEY and SVGAGI. The DNA for the CDR3 is TGTGCCAGCAGGCTCGGGACAGGACAATACAATGAGCAGTTCTTC. Translated: CASRLGTGQYNEQFF.

The chain combines TRBV5-1 with TRBJ1-2; TRBD1 might be the D (5 bases). CDR3 length equals 15 residues. The germline gives CDR1 SGHRS, CDR2 YFSETQ. V lost 0 bases to trimming and J lost 5 bases, with 14 bases between them. This CDR3 reads CASSLVFRGSYGYTF. The CDR3 coding sequence is TGCGCCAGCAGCTTGGTGTTTCGGGGGAGTTATGGCTACACCTTC.

V is TRBV11-2 and J is TRBJ2-1; 9 bases map to TRBD1. The length of the CDR3 is 17 residues. Germline V CDR1 and CDR2: SGHAT, FQNNGV. V shed 4 bases and J 5 bases; nucleotides not matched to a gene: 12. The CDR3 region has the DNA TGTGCCAGCAGCTCGCTTAAGGGACAGGGCTCGAACAATGAGCAGTTCTTC. Amino acids: CASSSLKGQGSNNEQFF.

CDR3 in DNA: TGCGCCAGCAGCTTGGCAGGGGGCCGGACTGAAGCTTTCTTT. The encoded protein is CASSLAGGRTEAFF. The V call is TRBV5-1, the J call TRBJ1-1; 8 bases are shared with TRBD1. J was trimmed by 5 bases and V by 0 bases; bases with no gene match: 3. Germline V gene sequence: CDR1 SGHRS, CDR2 YFSETQ. The CDR3 totals 14 residues.

The V gene is TRBV6-4, the J gene TRBJ1-1; D ambiguous. The V gene's germline CDR1 is MRHNA and CDR2 SNTAGT. V shed 6 bases and J shed 1 base, with 9 bases lying between them. CDR3 length: 13 residues. Here the CDR3 reads CASSVQWNTEAFF. CDR3 bases: TGTGCCAGCAGCGTCCAGTGGAACACTGAAGCTTTCTTT.

The chain combines TRBV5-4 with TRBJ1-1, with D hard to call. This CDR3 has 13 residues. The germline CDR1 and CDR2 sequences are SGHNT and YYREEE (reference sequence). V gave up 3 bases and J gave up 4 bases, with 10 bases separating them. The CDR3 loop reads CASSSKGSTEAFF. DNA for the CDR3: TGTGCCAGCAGCTCGAAAGGGAGCACTGAAGCTTTCTTT.

The V and J genes are TRBV12-3 or TRBV12-4 and TRBJ1-4, with no clear D. The CDR3 totals 13 residues. With 7 bases removed from V and 5 bases from J, the gap between germline ends came to 11 bases. The chain's CDR3 is CASTPGRNEKLFF. The CDR3 coding sequence is TGTGCCAGCACGCCTGGAAGGAATGAAAAACTGTTTTTT.

This clone was detected once. The J gene is TRBJ1-5, the V gene TRBV19; 8 bases fit TRBD1. This CDR3 region has 14 residues. With 7 bases clipped from V and 5 bases from J, the junction kept 7 bases outside the gene matches. Germline loops: CDR1 LNHDA, CDR2 SQIVND (reference sequence). CDR3: CASMDQGAYQPQHF. CDR3 nucleotides: TGTGCCAGTATGGATCAGGGGGCCTATCAGCCCCAGCATTTT.

The rearrangement joins TRBV5-1 to TRBJ1-5; the D gene is possibly TRBD1 (6 bases). Trimming stripped 1 base from V and 4 bases from J, with 24 bases between. This CDR3 spans 19 amino acids. Per the germline V gene, CDR1 is SGHRS and CDR2 is YFSETQ. Here the CDR3 reads CASSLWALPQRDTNQPQHF. The CDR3 bases are TGCGCCAGCAGCTTGTGGGCTCTTCCTCAACGGGACACGAATCAGCCCCAGCATTTT.

The chain recombines TRBV12-3 or TRBV12-4 with TRBJ1-2, with no clear D. V lost 6 bases to trimming and J lost 1 base, with 9 bases between them. This CDR3 spans 13 amino acids. Written as DNA, the CDR3 is TGTGCCAGCAGAAGGAACGTTAACTATGGCTACACCTTC. This codes for CASRRNVNYGYTF.

The chain couples TRBV2 to TRBJ1-2; D is perhaps TRBD1 (5 bases). The CDR3 covers 13 residues. Trimming removed 4 bases from V and 7 bases from J, with 13 bases in between. From germline, CDR1 is SNHLY and CDR2 FYNNEI. CDR3 residues: CASSVPLGRGYTF. CDR3 coding DNA: TGTGCCAGCAGTGTCCCGTTGGGGCGTGGCTACACCTTC. The whole variable domain, remainder taken from reference TRBV2 and TRBJ1-2, is EPEVTQTPSHQVTQMGQEVILRCVPISNHLYFYWYRQILGQKVEFLVSFYNNEISEKSEIFDDQFSVERPDGSNFTLKIRSTKLEDSAMYFCASSVPLGRGYTFGSGTRLTVV.

This clone was seen a single time. The rearrangement links TRBV6-2 or TRBV6-3 to TRBJ2-3, with TRBD2 as a possible D gene (5 bases). The CDR3 extends over 16 amino acids. The germline gives CDR1 MNHEY, CDR2 SVGEGT. V dropped 6 bases and J dropped 2 bases, with 18 bases sitting between them. The CDR3 DNA reads TGTGCCAGCAGCTCCGCTGGCAGCGGCATCACAGATACGCAGTATTTT. Translated, it gives CASSSAGSGITDTQYF.

V is TRBV4-3 and J is TRBJ1-6, with unresolved D. CDR1 is LGHNA and CDR2 is YSLEER in the germline V gene. V was trimmed by 4 bases and J by 5 bases, leaving 18 bases between them. The CDR3 sequence is 17 residues long. The CDR3 nucleotides read TGCGCCAGCAGCCGAAGATTCTCGAAGCGGGATAATTCACCCCTCCACTTT. It translates to CASSRRFSKRDNSPLHF.

The chain combines TRBV2 with TRBJ1-2; D remains ambiguous. Trimming pared 4 bases from V and 2 bases from J, leaving 5 bases between. CDR1 SNHLY and CDR2 FYNNEI come from the germline V gene. The CDR3 loop spans 12 amino acids. In DNA, the CDR3 is TGTGCCAGCAGTGGGGCCAACTATGGCTACACCTTC. The encoded protein is CASSGANYGYTF.

The chain is built from TRBV19 and TRBJ2-7; 8 nucleotides agree with TRBD1. The CDR3 spans 15 residues. With 6 bases clipped from V and 3 bases from J, the junction kept 10 bases outside the gene matches. Looked up from germline, CDR1 is LNHDA and CDR2 is SQIVND (reference sequence). The DNA for the CDR3 is TGTGCCAGTAGCCCCGGACAGGGCGTTTACTACGAGCAGTACTTC. This gives the protein CASSPGQGVYYEQYF.

V usage is TRBV5-4 and J usage is TRBJ1-2, with D perhaps TRBD1 (6 bases). Germline V gives CDR1 SGHNT, CDR2 YYREEE (reference sequence). V lost 3 bases and J lost 2, with 11 bases in between. The CDR3 totals 14 residues. DNA of the CDR3: TGTGCCAGCAGCTGGGAGGGGGGGAACTATGGCTACACCTTC. This gives the protein CASSWEGGNYGYTF.

V gene TRBV6-2 or TRBV6-3 combines with J gene TRBJ1-2, with a tentative D call TRBD1 (5 bases). Germline assignment: CDR1 MNHEY and CDR2 SVGEGT. Trimming shortened V by 5 bases and J by 4 bases, and 17 bases separated the two germline ends. CDR3 size: 15 residues. DNA of the CDR3: TGTGCCAGCAGTATCTCCCCTGGGGGGTCCTATGGCTACACCTTC. Residues: CASSISPGGSYGYTF.

This chain uses TRBV7-3 with TRBJ1-2; 9 bases match TRBD1. Germline CDR1 and CDR2: SGHTA and FQGTGA. With V trimmed by 5 bases and J by 6 bases, 7 bases remained unmatched. The CDR3 is made up of 14 amino acids. The CDR3 region is CASSTPGTGNGYTF. The CDR3 coding sequence is TGTGCCAGCAGCACACCCGGGACAGGGAATGGCTACACCTTC.

J is TRBJ1-1 and V is TRBV7-2; D gene unclear. V lost 3 bases and J 7 bases, leaving 12 bases between the germline ends. Germline lookup yields CDR1 SGHTA and CDR2 FQGNSA. This CDR3 spans 13 amino acids. The CDR3 DNA sequence: TGTGCCAGCAGCTTGCAATATTACATTGAAGCTTTCTTT. The encoded protein is CASSLQYYIEAFF. Complete variable domain (other parts from reference TRBV7-2 and TRBJ1-1): GAGVSQSPSNKVTEKGKDVELRCDPISGHTALYWYRQSLGQGLEFLIYFQGNSAPDKSGLPSDRFSAERTGGSVSTLTIQRTQQEDSAVYLCASSLQYYIEAFFGQGTRLTVV.

The rearrangement links TRBV20-1 to TRBJ1-2; D gene ambiguous. Germline V gene data show CDR1 as DFQATT and CDR2 as SNEGSKA (reference sequence). Between the trimmed V and J ends, which lost 3 bases and 4 bases, there was a span of 9 bases. The CDR3 covers 12 residues. The CDR3 bases are TGCAGTGCTAGTTCAGATACCTATGGCTACACCTTC. Its translation is CSASSDTYGYTF.

The chain joins TRBV6-1 to TRBJ2-6; D remains unclear. V shed 2 bases and J shed 0 bases, with 5 bases lying between them. Germline V lookup: CDR1 MNHNS, CDR2 SASEGT. The CDR3 has 15 residues. The CDR3 reads CASSETSSGANVLTF. CDR3 DNA: TGTGCCAGCAGTGAAACCAGCTCTGGGGCCAACGTCCTGACTTTC.

The chain couples TRBV19 to TRBJ2-1; TRBD1 matches at 7 bases. The V segment lost 2 bases and the J segment 4 bases; nucleotides outside the gene matches: 5. From germline, CDR1 is LNHDA and CDR2 SQIVND (reference sequence). This CDR3 is built from 15 residues. The DNA of the CDR3 is TGTGCCAGTAGTATAATCGGGACAGATTACAATGAGCAGTTCTTC. Amino acids: CASSIIGTDYNEQFF.